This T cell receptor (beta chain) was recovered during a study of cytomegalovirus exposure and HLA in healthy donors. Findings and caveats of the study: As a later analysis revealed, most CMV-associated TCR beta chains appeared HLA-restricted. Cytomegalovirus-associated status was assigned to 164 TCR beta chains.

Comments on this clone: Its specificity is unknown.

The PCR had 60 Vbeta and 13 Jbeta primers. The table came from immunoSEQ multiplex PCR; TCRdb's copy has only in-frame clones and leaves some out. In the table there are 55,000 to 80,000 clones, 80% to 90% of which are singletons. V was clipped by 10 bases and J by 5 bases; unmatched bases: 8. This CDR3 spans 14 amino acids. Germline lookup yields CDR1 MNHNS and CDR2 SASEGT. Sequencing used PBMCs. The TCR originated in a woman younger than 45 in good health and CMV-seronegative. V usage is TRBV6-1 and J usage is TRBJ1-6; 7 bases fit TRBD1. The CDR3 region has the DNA TGTGCCACCAGGGACAGCCGAAATAATTCACCCCTCCACTTT. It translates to CATRDSRNNSPLHF.